This T cell receptor beta chain appears in the sequencing data of a study of cytomegalovirus exposure and HLA in healthy donors (dated by TCRdb to about 2017). Turning to the overall study: The 500 to 800 repertoires of the first cohort and the roughly 110 validation repertoires were produced on the same platform, according to a later analysis. The aim of the study was to test whether cataloging public T cell receptors could identify signatures of past pathogen exposure. A separate validation cohort of roughly 120 different subjects was used in addition to the 666-subject first cohort. To predict cytomegalovirus infection status, the study combined high-throughput TCR immunosequencing, statistical association of individual TCRs with disease status, and machine learning. Broader findings and caveats from the paper: While some public TCRs were present in many individuals, most TCR sequences turned up only very rarely across donors. A later analysis found that TCRs clustered in the first cohort also tended to co-occur in the 110 or so validation repertoires, with approximately 95% of cluster scores above 0. The authors suggested that the approach could potentially be extended to other disease states and immunological phenotypes. Three of the identified cytomegalovirus-associated TCR beta chains were confirmed in vitro to be specific for cytomegalovirus antigens. In both the original and validation cohorts, the classifier was reported to diagnose cytomegalovirus status with high specificity and sensitivity. The study listed approximately 160 TCR beta chains as associated with cytomegalovirus. The validation cohort had no HLA typing available for a later analysis, so co-occurrence within that cohort was assessed over all 120 or so repertoires.

Donors formed part of the validation cohort, which comprised 120 or so subjects and was distinct from the first cohort of under 850 subjects. Library generation was performed with the immunoSEQ multiplex PCR assay. Processing in the source paper ran as follows. A statistical classification framework was built for diagnosing cytomegalovirus status from the catalog of TCR beta chain sequences. The clones in this table, taken by TCRdb from immuneACCESS, are in-frame only. Not every clone is retained; where verified, under half of the shortfall comes from an unresolved V gene, and the cause of the rest is unknown. Clone size and V and J calls were adopted from that table, with D and trimming inferred from the DNA. Across this sample there are 55,000 to 70,000 clones, with 90% to 95% seen only once. The ten largest clones represent about 2.2% of the sample. The germline V gene specifies SNHLY as CDR1 and FYNNEI as CDR2. The V end loses 9 bases and the J end loses 1 base, and a stretch of 19 bases separates them. From its cysteine to its phenylalanine, the CDR3 spans 15 amino acids. The sequence is cut down to CDR3 DNA, 45 bases in frame from base 1.

Points on this clone: The antigen it binds to is not known. Base qualities are not at hand, and no much larger clone is one base apart.

The specimen sequenced was PBMCs. The rearranged chain carries TRBV2 and TRBJ2-7, with the D gene uncertain. The receptor was isolated from a woman aged 30 to 39 in good health and CMV-seronegative. The DNA sequence reads TGTGCCAGTAAACTCGCCGAAGTAGCTTCCTACGAGCAGTACTTC. It is translated as CASKLAEVASYEQYF.